This T cell receptor (beta chain) was captured by sequencing in a study of blood T cells in healthy people across ages. Through a sample-barcoded 5' primer and a J-beta primer mix, a second PCR was run for roughly 6 to 11 cycles. TCRdb re-analysed the 5' RACE reads in MiXCR, keeping a single row per CDR3 protein. Counted here are 1.5 million to 2 million distinct CDR3 sequences, approximately 50% occurring once; the ten biggest clones make up 2% to 2.5%. This CDR3 is 15 amino acids long. Trimming removed 5 bases from V and 0 bases from J; junction bases left unmatched: 6. Germline CDR1 reads MNHEY; CDR2 reads SVGAGI.

The receptor comes from a woman between 40 and 55 years old in good health. This chain uses TRBV6-5 with TRBJ1-2; 7 nucleotides agree with TRBD1. Material: blood. CDR3: CASSKGTASNYGYTF. DNA of the CDR3: TGTGCCAGCAGTAAAGGGACAGCTTCTAACTATGGCTACACCTTC.